The next 18 T cell receptor beta chains were all read from a single sample in a study of technical replicates of blood from a handful of donors. The repertoire was sequenced with immunoSEQ multiplex PCR; TCRdb's copy has only in-frame clones and lacks some. The table has roughly 76,000 clones, 91% seen once. Sequenced: T cells isolated from PBMCs. These receptors came from a human donor in good health. Some clones in this sample may be carry-over from other donors' samples.

The rearrangement links TRBV11-3 to TRBJ2-2; weak D call: TRBD2 (6 bases). The CDR3 is made up of 16 amino acids. Germline values: CDR1 SGHNT, CDR2 YENEEA. Trimming left V 5 bases short and J 3 bases short, with 16 bases between. The CDR3 region is CASSADGRPDTGELFF. For the CDR3, the DNA is TGTGCCAGCAGCGCCGACGGGAGACCCGACACCGGGGAGCTGTTTTTT.

The V and J genes are TRBV7-2 and TRBJ1-4; D not certain. V dropped 3 bases and J dropped 8 bases, with 7 bases sitting between them. Germline CDR1 is SGHTA and CDR2 is FQGNSA. The CDR3 sequence is 12 residues long. The DNA for the CDR3 is TGTGCCAGCAGCTTTCGAGGCGAAAAACTGTTTTTT. It yields the protein CASSFRGEKLFF.

V is TRBV7-2 and J is TRBJ1-1; D gene unclear. Germline loops: CDR1 SGHTA, CDR2 FQGNSA. The CDR3 has 15 residues. Trimming removed 5 bases at V and 0 bases at J, with 13 bases between. CDR3 sequence (DNA): TGTGCCAGCAGCCCTAATTTTCGGGTGAACACTGAAGCTTTCTTT. Its translation: CASSPNFRVNTEAFF.

J is TRBJ2-7 and V is TRBV7-8; TRBD1 matches 7 bases. There are 13 residues in the CDR3. Germline V gives CDR1 SGHVS, CDR2 FQNEAQ. J was trimmed by 1 base and V by 5 bases; bases with no gene match: 2. CDR3 residues: CASSEDRSYEQYF. Written as DNA, the CDR3 is TGTGCCAGCAGCGAGGACAGGTCCTACGAGCAGTACTTC.

V gene TRBV9 combines with J gene TRBJ2-3; D perhaps matches TRBD2 (5 bases). Germline assignment: CDR1 SGDLS and CDR2 YYNGEE. The CDR3 is 12 residues long. The V end was cut by 0 bases, the J end by 9 bases, with 8 bases between. The CDR3 region has the DNA TGTGCCAGCAGCGTAGATTCGGGGACGCAGTATTTT. It codes for CASSVDSGTQYF.

V is TRBV7-3 and J is TRBJ1-4, with 9 bases identical to TRBD1. V was pared by 2 bases and J by 3 bases, with 4 bases of the junction left unmatched. CDR3 size: 16 residues. CDR1 is SGHTA, CDR2 FQGTGA, per germline. The DNA for the CDR3 is TGTGCCAGCAGCTTATCACAGGGGGCCCCTAATGAAAAACTGTTTTTT. Its translation: CASSLSQGAPNEKLFF.

The V and J genes are TRBV19 and TRBJ1-2; 8 bases are a match to TRBD1. J gave up 8 bases and V 9 bases, and 11 bases lay outside the gene matches. Germline CDR1 reads LNHDA; CDR2 reads SQIVND (reference sequence). CDR3 length: 13 residues. CDR3 in amino acids: CASGLPDREGYTF. CDR3 DNA sequence: TGTGCCAGCGGTCTCCCGGACAGGGAAGGCTACACCTTC.

The rearrangement joins TRBV2 to TRBJ2-1, with a weak D call TRBD1 (5 bases). The CDR3 runs to 15 residues. Trimming removed 6 bases from V and 3 bases from J, with 15 bases in between. Germline lookup yields CDR1 SNHLY and CDR2 FYNNEI. DNA of the CDR3: TGTGCCAGCAGAGTGAATTCCGACAGCTACAATGAGCAGTTCTTC. Amino acids: CASRVNSDSYNEQFF.

V is TRBV7-2 and J is TRBJ1-2, with D hard to call. V dropped 2 bases and J dropped 3 bases, with 7 bases sitting between them. CDR3 length: 13 residues. Germline CDR1 reads SGHTA; CDR2 reads FQGNSA. The CDR3 nucleotides are TGTGCCAGCAGCTTACCCCCAGACTATGGCTACACCTTC. Translated, it gives CASSLPPDYGYTF.

The chain has TRBV10-1 and TRBJ1-1; D remains ambiguous. Trimming cost V 6 bases and J 0 bases, with 11 bases left between them. The CDR3 totals 14 residues. The germline CDR1 and CDR2 sequences are WNHNN and SYGVQD (reference sequence). The CDR3 sequence: CASSLHRVNTEAFF. The CDR3 coding sequence is TGCGCCAGCAGCCTTCACCGGGTGAACACTGAAGCTTTCTTT.

The V call is TRBV7-2, the J call TRBJ2-3; TRBD1 aligns across 7 bases. The V gene's germline CDR1 is SGHTA and CDR2 FQGNSA. CDR3 length equals 14 residues. The V segment lost 5 bases and the J segment 5 bases; nucleotides outside the gene matches: 7. In nucleotides, the CDR3 is TGTGCCAGCAGCCCGGGGACAGAGAGAGATACGCAGTATTTT. The encoded protein is CASSPGTERDTQYF.

The chain uses TRBV5-6 and TRBJ1-5, with D possibly being TRBD1 (5 bases). Trimming cost V 4 bases and J 0 bases, with 8 bases left between them. The length of the CDR3 is 14 residues. Germline V gene data show CDR1 as SGHDT and CDR2 as YYEEEE. The CDR3 DNA reads TGTGCCAGCAGCGTACAGGTTAGCAATCAGCCCCAGCATTTT. Residues: CASSVQVSNQPQHF.

The chain carries TRBV19 and TRBJ1-5; tentative D call: TRBD1 (6 bases). Germline values: CDR1 LNHDA, CDR2 SQIVND (reference sequence). V gave up 3 bases and J gave up 2 bases, with 17 bases separating them. The CDR3 totals 17 residues. The CDR3 protein is CASSILEMTGRNQPQHF. CDR3 in DNA: TGTGCCAGTAGTATTCTCGAAATGACAGGCCGCAATCAGCCCCAGCATTTT.

This rearrangement joins TRBV7-9 to TRBJ2-1; 9 nucleotides line up with TRBD2. The CDR3 contains 16 residues. The V gene end was trimmed by 1 base and the J gene end by 6 bases; junction bases not matched to a gene: 7. Germline values: CDR1 SEHNR, CDR2 FQNEAQ (reference sequence). The CDR3 sequence is CASSLVRREGLNEQFF. The DNA of the CDR3 is TGTGCCAGCAGCTTAGTGCGGCGGGAGGGTCTCAATGAGCAGTTCTTC.

The gene calls are TRBV7-9 and TRBJ2-7; 11 bases are shared with TRBD1. V dropped 7 bases and J dropped 5; count of bases not matched to a gene: 10. Per the germline V gene, CDR1 is SEHNR and CDR2 is FQNEAQ (reference sequence). This CDR3 is built from 15 residues. The CDR3 nucleotides are TGTGCCAGCACCGGACAGGGGGCGTTCAGCCACGAGCAGTACTTC. This gives the protein CASTGQGAFSHEQYF.

The V call is TRBV9, the J call TRBJ2-1; D might be TRBD2 (5 bases). Germline V gene sequence: CDR1 SGDLS, CDR2 YYNGEE. The V and J ends lost 0 bases and 7 bases respectively, with 29 bases between them. The CDR3 loop spans 20 amino acids. The CDR3 nucleotides are TGTGCCAGCAGCGTAGGATCCGAGTTCGGGGATTCTATGGTATTGAATGAGCAGTTCTTC. Residues: CASSVGSEFGDSMVLNEQFF.

J is TRBJ2-7 and V is TRBV12-5; 8 bases map to TRBD1. Unmatched junction bases numbered 9, after V lost 2 bases and J lost 3 bases. This CDR3 comprises 16 residues. Looked up from germline, CDR1 is LGHNT and CDR2 is FRNRAP. This chain's CDR3 is CASGLSTGQGGYEQYF. CDR3 coding DNA: TGTGCTAGTGGTTTGTCTACAGGACAGGGCGGCTACGAGCAGTACTTC.

The chain links TRBV27 to TRBJ2-7; D possibly corresponds to TRBD1 (5 bases). The CDR3 loop spans 13 amino acids. Germline V lookup: CDR1 MNHEY, CDR2 SMNVEV (reference sequence). Trimming removed 4 bases at V and 5 bases at J, with 12 bases between. CDR3 DNA sequence: TGTGCCAGCAGTTCATTACAGGAAAACGAGCAGTACTTC. This translates into CASSSLQENEQYF.